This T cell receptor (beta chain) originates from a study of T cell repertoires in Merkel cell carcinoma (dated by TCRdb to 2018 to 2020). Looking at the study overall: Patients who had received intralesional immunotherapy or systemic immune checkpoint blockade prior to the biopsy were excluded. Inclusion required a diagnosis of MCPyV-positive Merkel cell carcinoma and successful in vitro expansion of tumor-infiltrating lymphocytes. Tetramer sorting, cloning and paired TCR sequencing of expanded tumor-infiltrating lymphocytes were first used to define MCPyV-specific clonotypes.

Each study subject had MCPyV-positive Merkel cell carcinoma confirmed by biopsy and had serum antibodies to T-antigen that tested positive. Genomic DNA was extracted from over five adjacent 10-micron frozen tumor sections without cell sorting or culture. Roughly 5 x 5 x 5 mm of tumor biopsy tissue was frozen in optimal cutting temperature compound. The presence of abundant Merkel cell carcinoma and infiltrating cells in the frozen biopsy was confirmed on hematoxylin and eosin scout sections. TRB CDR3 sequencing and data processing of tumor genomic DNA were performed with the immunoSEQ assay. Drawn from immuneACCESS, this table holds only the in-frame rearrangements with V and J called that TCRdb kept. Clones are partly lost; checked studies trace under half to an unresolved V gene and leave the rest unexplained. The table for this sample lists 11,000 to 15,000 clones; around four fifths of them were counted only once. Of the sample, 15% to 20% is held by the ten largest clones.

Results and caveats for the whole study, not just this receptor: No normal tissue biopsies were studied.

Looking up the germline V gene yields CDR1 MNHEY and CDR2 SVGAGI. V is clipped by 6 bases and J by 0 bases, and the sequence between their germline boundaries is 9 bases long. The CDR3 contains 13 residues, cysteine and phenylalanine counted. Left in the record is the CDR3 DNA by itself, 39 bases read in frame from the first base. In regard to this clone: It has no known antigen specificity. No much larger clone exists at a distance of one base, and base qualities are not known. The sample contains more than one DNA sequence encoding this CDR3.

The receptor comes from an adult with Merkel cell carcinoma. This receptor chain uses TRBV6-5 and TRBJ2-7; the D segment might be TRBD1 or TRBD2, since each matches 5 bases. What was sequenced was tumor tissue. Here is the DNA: TGTGCCAGCAGCTCCGGGACCTCCTACGAGCAGTACTTC. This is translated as CASSSGTSYEQYF.